This T cell receptor (beta chain) was recorded in a study of T cell responses to AZD1222 COVID-19 vaccine. Remarks on this clone: Its antigen is currently unknown.

General study findings and limits: Every sample of the repertoires postdated the peak T cell response. The sample set comprised mostly white British donors with more females, and clonal diversity was possibly underestimated.

Germline V CDR1 and CDR2: SGHTA, FQGNSA. The CDR3 extends over 13 amino acids. Deletions cut 0 bases from V and 6 bases from J, with 7 bases between. The protocol was immunoSEQ multiplex PCR, while the TCRdb copy is restricted to in-frame clones and leaves out a portion. The repertoire holds 74,000 or so clones, with 70% to 90% as singletons. The J gene is TRBJ2-3, the V gene TRBV7-2; D is unclear. The sequence was obtained from an adult in good health. Sample: peripheral blood, taken on day 0 of AZD1222 vaccination. The CDR3 region is CASSLASTDTQYF. In DNA form, the CDR3 reads TGTGCCAGCAGCTTAGCGTCAACCGATACGCAGTATTTT.